Below, 26 T cell receptor beta chains from the same sample are listed, as sequenced in a study of cytomegalovirus exposure and HLA in healthy donors. The primer mix had 60 Vbeta and 13 Jbeta primers. Assay: immunoSEQ multiplex PCR; the TCRdb copy retains only in-frame clones and omits some. The sample consists of fewer than 250,000 clones, around 80% of them appearing once. Sequences were obtained from PBMCs. These receptors came from a man between 18 and 35 years old in good health and CMV-seronegative.

This chain joins TRBV21-1 and TRBJ2-5; the DNA was not used to check the table's D call, TRBD1. TRBV21-1 constitutes a pseudogene. CDR3 size: 17 residues. CDR3 in DNA: TGTGCCAGCAGCAAAGGATCCCCCCGACACCACCAAGAGACCCAGTACTTC. It yields the protein CASSKGSPRHHQETQYF.

The rearrangement joins TRBV11-3 to TRBJ2-1, with D possibly matching TRBD2 (5 bases). V lost 4 bases and J 6 bases, leaving 13 bases between the germline ends. Germline V CDR1 and CDR2: SGHNT, YENEEA. The length of the CDR3 is 14 residues. CDR3 sequence: CASSSGLGSNEQFF. The CDR3 DNA follows: TGTGCCAGCAGCTCCGGACTGGGGTCCAATGAGCAGTTCTTC.

In this sample, this clone turned up a few times. The V call is TRBV10-1, the J call TRBJ2-2, with D possibly matching TRBD2 (5 bases). The CDR3 extends over 14 amino acids. Germline V gene data show CDR1 as WNHNN and CDR2 as SYGVQD (reference sequence). Between the trimmed V and J ends, which lost 5 bases and 7 bases, there was a span of 14 bases. CDR3 residues: CASSYGLADGELFF. DNA of the CDR3: TGCGCCAGCAGTTATGGGCTAGCTGACGGGGAGCTGTTTTTT.

The J gene is TRBJ2-3, the V gene TRBV7-3, with TRBD1 as a possible D gene (6 bases). The CDR3 contains 13 residues. The V end was cut by 5 bases, the J end by 3 bases, with 9 bases between. Germline loops: CDR1 SGHTA, CDR2 FQGTGA. In nucleotides, the CDR3 is TGTGCCAGCAGCGGGCAGGGGACAGATACGCAGTATTTT. Residues: CASSGQGTDTQYF.

This chain links TRBV11-2 with TRBJ1-3; D not certain. Germline lookup yields CDR1 SGHAT and CDR2 FQNNGV. The CDR3 consists of 11 residues. Deletions cut 8 bases from V and 7 bases from J, with 9 bases between. DNA for the CDR3: TGTGCCAGCTATGTCGGGAACACCATATATTTT. As protein: CASYVGNTIYF.

A few counts support this clone. The chain uses TRBV9 and TRBJ2-5; D gene ambiguous. The germline V gene has CDR1 SGDLS and CDR2 YYNGEE. With 4 bases removed from V and 4 bases from J, the gap between germline ends came to 8 bases. CDR3 length: 12 residues. Here the CDR3 reads CASSQTGETQYF. The DNA of the CDR3 is TGTGCCAGCAGCCAAACGGGAGAGACCCAGTACTTC.

The chain employs TRBV27 and TRBJ2-7; no clear D. Trimming shortened V by 0 bases and J by 4 bases, and 7 bases separated the two germline ends. The CDR3 contains 13 residues. Germline V gene data show CDR1 as MNHEY and CDR2 as SMNVEV (reference sequence). The CDR3: CASSLSGFYEQYF. The CDR3 DNA is TGTGCCAGCAGTTTATCCGGGTTTTACGAGCAGTACTTC.

The V gene is TRBV6-5, the J gene TRBJ1-1; D unclear. CDR3 length: 14 residues. V lost 5 bases and J lost 0, with 10 bases in between. CDR1 and CDR2 (germline): MNHEY, SVGAGI. The chain's CDR3 is CASSAITVNTEAFF. CDR3 bases: TGTGCCAGCAGTGCCATAACAGTGAACACTGAAGCTTTCTTT.

This chain connects TRBV6-1 to TRBJ1-4; D unresolved. The CDR3 sequence is 13 residues long. Germline CDR1 and CDR2: MNHNS and SASEGT. V was trimmed by 6 bases and J by 4 bases, leaving 9 bases between them. CDR3 coding DNA: TGTGCCAGCAGGAACCCGGGTAATGAAAAACTGTTTTTT. Translated, it gives CASRNPGNEKLFF.

This chain uses TRBV5-6 with TRBJ2-7; D possibly corresponds to TRBD2 (6 bases). The CDR3 has 13 residues. V dropped 7 bases and J dropped 4 bases, with 15 bases sitting between them. CDR1 SGHDT and CDR2 YYEEEE come from the germline V gene. CDR3 nucleotide sequence: TGTGCCAGCGCGAGCCCGCGGGAATACGAGCAGTACTTC. Protein: CASASPREYEQYF.

This rearrangement joins TRBV16 to TRBJ1-2; 8 bases line up with TRBD1. J lost 12 bases, V lost 4 bases, and 13 bases had no gene match. The CDR3 covers 14 residues. CDR1 KGHSY and CDR2 FQNENV come from the germline V gene. CDR3: CASSLSSGQGSHTF. CDR3 DNA: TGTGCCAGCAGCCTCTCTTCAGGACAGGGTTCCCACACCTTC.

The chain uses TRBV5-1 and TRBJ2-5; 10 nucleotides line up with TRBD2. This CDR3 region has 15 residues. Germline V gene data show CDR1 as SGHRS and CDR2 as YFSETQ. V lost 3 bases and J lost 1; bases outside the gene matches: 3. CDR3 residues: CASSWERGGQETQYF. CDR3 coding DNA: TGCGCCAGCAGCTGGGAGCGGGGGGGCCAAGAGACCCAGTACTTC.

The CDR3 sequence: CASSLLRDRVNSRMTEAFF. CDR3 coding DNA: TGTGCCAGTAGCCTTCTCCGGGACAGGGTGAATTCGAGGATGACTGAAGCTTTCTTT. V and J are TRBV19 and TRBJ1-1; 9 bases agree with TRBD1. CDR3 length: 19 amino acids. The germline gives CDR1 LNHDA, CDR2 SQIVND (reference sequence). J lost 5 bases, V lost 6 bases, and 22 bases had no gene match.

This clone was found a few times. The chain uses TRBV7-3 and TRBJ2-2; 10 nucleotides match TRBD2. J gave up 6 bases and V 2 bases, and 6 bases lay outside the gene matches. The CDR3 contains 16 residues. Looked up from germline, CDR1 is SGHTA and CDR2 is FQGTGA. CDR3 in amino acids: CASSLPTLAGPGELFF. CDR3 sequence (DNA): TGTGCCAGCAGCTTACCTACACTAGCGGGGCCCGGGGAGCTGTTTTTT.

Comment on this clone: The junction and the germline gene differ at one end; a read error may be behind it. The rearrangement joins TRBV7-9 to TRBJ2-1, with 12 nucleotides matching TRBD2. CDR1 is SEHNR and CDR2 is FQNEAQ in the germline V gene (reference sequence). The CDR3 runs 16 residues. The CDR3 bases are TGTTCCAGCAGCTCCAGACTAGCGGGGGCCTACAATGAGCAGTTCTTC. Translating gives CSSSSRLAGAYNEQFF.

The chain joins TRBV19 to TRBJ2-3; weak D call: TRBD2 (5 bases). The CDR3 consists of 14 residues. Deletions cut 4 bases from V and 6 bases from J, with 14 bases between. Per the germline V gene, CDR1 is LNHDA and CDR2 is SQIVND (reference sequence). The CDR3 protein is CASSTAPGSDTQYF. The CDR3 DNA sequence: TGTGCCAGTAGTACTGCCCCGGGGAGCGATACGCAGTATTTT.

V is TRBV6-5 and J is TRBJ1-1, with a weak D call TRBD1 (5 bases). This CDR3 comprises 16 residues. V was trimmed by 4 bases and J by 4 bases, leaving 19 bases between them. The germline V gene has CDR1 MNHEY and CDR2 SVGAGI. CDR3 nucleotides: TGTGCCAGCAGTTCCCCCGGACGGGACTCTGCCACTGAAGCTTTCTTT. It encodes CASSSPGRDSATEAFF.

The CDR3 region is CASSPRRGPYEQYF. CDR3 nucleotides: TGTGCCAGCAGCCCGCGGAGGGGTCCCTACGAGCAGTACTTC. The rearrangement links TRBV4-2 to TRBJ2-7; tentatively, D is TRBD2 (6 bases). V lost 4 bases and J 2 bases, leaving 12 bases between the germline ends. This CDR3 has 14 amino acids. Looked up from germline, CDR1 is LGHNA and CDR2 is YNFKEQ.

DNA of the CDR3: TGTGCCAGCGGAACGGCGGCCAATAATTCACCCCTCCACTTT. It codes for CASGTAANNSPLHF. The rearrangement joins TRBV5-8 to TRBJ1-6, with D hard to call. V shed 7 bases and J shed 5 bases, with 13 bases lying between them. CDR3 length equals 14 residues. The germline gives CDR1 SGHTS, CDR2 YDEGEE. Drawing the rest from reference TRBV5-8 and TRBJ1-6, the complete variable domain is EAGVTQSPTHLIKTRGQQATLRCSPISGHTSVYWYQQALGLGLQFLLWYDEGEERNRGNFPPRFSGRQFPNYSSELNVNALELEDSALYLCASGTAANNSPLHFGNGTRLTVT.

This chain joins TRBV30 and TRBJ1-2, with TRBD1 matching 11 bases. Germline loops: CDR1 GTSNPN, CDR2 SVGIG (reference sequence). This CDR3 is built from 15 residues. V lost 1 base, J lost 4 bases, and 5 bases stayed unmatched. CDR3 sequence (DNA): TGTGCCTGGAGTGCCTTGGGACAGGGGGGCTATGGCTACACCTTC. Translating gives CAWSALGQGGYGYTF.

This clone was counted between two and nine times. The rearrangement joins TRBV6-1 to TRBJ1-2, with 7 nucleotides matching TRBD1. Trimming took 6 bases from V and 5 from J; bases not matched to a gene: 9. In germline, CDR1 is MNHNS, CDR2 SASEGT. The CDR3 covers 14 residues. Written as DNA, the CDR3 is TGTGCCAGCAGCCAAGGACAGGCTCCTTATGGCTACACCTTC. The encoded protein is CASSQGQAPYGYTF.

V is TRBV5-4 and J is TRBJ1-1; D is possibly TRBD1 (5 bases). Trimming shortened V by 5 bases and J by 3 bases, and 14 bases separated the two germline ends. The CDR3 loop spans 14 amino acids. Germline CDR1 SGHNT, CDR2 YYREEE (reference sequence). This chain's CDR3 is CASSTGGGDTEAFF. CDR3 in DNA: TGTGCCAGCAGTACCGGGGGAGGGGACACTGAAGCTTTCTTT.

V usage is TRBV19 and J usage is TRBJ2-4, with D possibly TRBD2 on 5 matching bases. The CDR3 runs to 17 residues. In germline, CDR1 is LNHDA, CDR2 SQIVND (reference sequence). The V gene lost 3 bases and the J gene lost 0 bases, with 15 bases spanning the gap. The CDR3 nucleotides read TGTGCCAGTAGTATTAGTCGCGGGTTACTAGCCAAAAACATTCAGTACTTC. This translates into CASSISRGLLAKNIQYF.

The chain links TRBV5-1 to TRBJ1-6, with 8 bases lining up with TRBD1. Germline values: CDR1 SGHRS, CDR2 YFSETQ. Losses at the gene ends were 5 bases for V and 5 bases for J; bases not matched to a gene: 3. CDR3 size: 14 residues. CDR3 in DNA: TGCGCCAGCAGGGGGACAGGTGATAATTCACCCCTCCACTTT. This codes for CASRGTGDNSPLHF. The full variable domain, its missing parts supplied by reference TRBV5-1 and TRBJ1-6, is KAGVTQTPRYLIKTRGQQVTLSCSPISGHRSVSWYQQTPGQGLQFLFEYFSETQRNKGNFPGRFSGRQFSNSRSEMNVSTLELGDSALYLCASRGTGDNSPLHFGNGTRLTVT.

Note on this clone: The junction and the germline gene differ at one end; a read error may be behind it. This rearrangement joins TRBV7-9 to TRBJ2-7; a weak D match, TRBD2 (6 bases). This CDR3 has 11 amino acids. Germline values: CDR1 SEHNR, CDR2 FQNEAQ (reference sequence). The CDR3, as DNA: TGTTCCAGCAGCTTACTAGCTCGGCAGTACTTC. Amino acids: CSSSLLARQYF.

This chain uses TRBV6-1 with TRBJ1-2; 8 bases map to TRBD1. CDR3 length equals 16 residues. Germline CDR1 and CDR2: MNHNS and SASEGT. Trimming cost V 2 bases and J 0 bases; bases outside gene matches: 5. CDR3 DNA sequence: TGTGCCAGCAGTGAAATCCGACAGGGGACTAACTATGGCTACACCTTC. Translation: CASSEIRQGTNYGYTF.